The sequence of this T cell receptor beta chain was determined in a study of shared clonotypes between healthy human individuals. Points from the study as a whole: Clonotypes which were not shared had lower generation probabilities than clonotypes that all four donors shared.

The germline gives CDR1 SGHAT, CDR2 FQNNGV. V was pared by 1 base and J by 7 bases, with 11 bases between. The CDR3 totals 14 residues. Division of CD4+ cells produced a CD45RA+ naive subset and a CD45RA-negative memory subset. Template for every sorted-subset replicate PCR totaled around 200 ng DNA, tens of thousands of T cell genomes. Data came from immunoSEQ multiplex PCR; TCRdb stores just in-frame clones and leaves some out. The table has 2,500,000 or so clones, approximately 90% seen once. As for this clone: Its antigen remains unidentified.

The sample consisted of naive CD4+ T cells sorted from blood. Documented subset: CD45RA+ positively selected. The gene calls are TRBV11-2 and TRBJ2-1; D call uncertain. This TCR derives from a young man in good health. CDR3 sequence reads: CASSLGATRNEQFF. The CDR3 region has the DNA TGTGCCAGCAGCTTAGGGGCTACAAGGAATGAGCAGTTCTTC.